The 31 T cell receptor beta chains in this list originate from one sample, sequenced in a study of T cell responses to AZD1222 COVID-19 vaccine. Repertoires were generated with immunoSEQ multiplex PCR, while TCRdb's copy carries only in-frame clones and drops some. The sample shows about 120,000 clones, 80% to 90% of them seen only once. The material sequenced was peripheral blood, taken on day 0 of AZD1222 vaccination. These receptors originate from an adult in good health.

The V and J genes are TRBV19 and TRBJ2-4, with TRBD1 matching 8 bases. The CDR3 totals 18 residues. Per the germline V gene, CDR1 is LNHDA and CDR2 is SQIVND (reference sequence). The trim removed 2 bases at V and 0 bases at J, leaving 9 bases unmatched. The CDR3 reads CASSIPGGTSLAKNIQYF. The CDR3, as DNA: TGTGCCAGTAGTATACCAGGGGGCACATCCCTAGCCAAAAACATTCAGTACTTC.

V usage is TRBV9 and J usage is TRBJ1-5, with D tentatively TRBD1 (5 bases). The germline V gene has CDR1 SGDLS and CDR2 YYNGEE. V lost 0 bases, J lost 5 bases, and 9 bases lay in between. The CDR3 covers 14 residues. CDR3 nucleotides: TGTGCCAGCAGCGTAGGACAGACTCATCAGCCCCAGCATTTT. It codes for CASSVGQTHQPQHF.

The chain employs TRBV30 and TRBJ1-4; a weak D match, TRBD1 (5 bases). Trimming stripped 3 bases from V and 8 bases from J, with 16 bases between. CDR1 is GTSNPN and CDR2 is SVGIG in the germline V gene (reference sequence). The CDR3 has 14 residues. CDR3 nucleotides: TGTGCCTGGAGCAACGGGCAGGAGGGGGAAAAACTGTTTTTT. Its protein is CAWSNGQEGEKLFF.

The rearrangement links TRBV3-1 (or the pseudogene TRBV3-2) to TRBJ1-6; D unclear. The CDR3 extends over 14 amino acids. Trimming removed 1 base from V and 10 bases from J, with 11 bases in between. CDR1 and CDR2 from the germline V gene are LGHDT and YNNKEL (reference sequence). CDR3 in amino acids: CASSQGLSGSPLHF. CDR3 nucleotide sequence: TGTGCCAGCAGCCAAGGACTTTCGGGCTCACCCCTCCACTTT.

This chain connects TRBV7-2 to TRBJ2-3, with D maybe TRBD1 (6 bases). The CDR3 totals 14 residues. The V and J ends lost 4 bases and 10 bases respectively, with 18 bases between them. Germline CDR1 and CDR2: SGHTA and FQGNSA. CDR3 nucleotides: TGTGCCAGCAGCTCAAGGACAGCCCGCGTCTCGCAGTATTTT. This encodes CASSSRTARVSQYF.

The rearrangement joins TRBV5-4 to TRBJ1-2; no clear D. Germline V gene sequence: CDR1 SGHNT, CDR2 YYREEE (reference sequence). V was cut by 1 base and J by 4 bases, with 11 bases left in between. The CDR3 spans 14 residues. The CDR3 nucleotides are TGTGCCAGCAGCTTGTACGGTCGCCGCTATGGCTACACCTTC. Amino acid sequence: CASSLYGRRYGYTF.

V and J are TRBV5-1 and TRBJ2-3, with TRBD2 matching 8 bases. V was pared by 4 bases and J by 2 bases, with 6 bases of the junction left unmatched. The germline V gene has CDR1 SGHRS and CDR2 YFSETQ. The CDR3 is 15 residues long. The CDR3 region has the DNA TGCGCCAGCAGCGGGGGACTAGGGCTCACAGATACGCAGTATTTT. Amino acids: CASSGGLGLTDTQYF.

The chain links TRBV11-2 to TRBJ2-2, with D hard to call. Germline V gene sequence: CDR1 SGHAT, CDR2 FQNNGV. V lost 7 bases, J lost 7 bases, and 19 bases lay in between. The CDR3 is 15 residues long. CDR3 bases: TGTGCCAGCACCTCGGTCGGGCCCTTAGGCGGGGAGCTGTTTTTT. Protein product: CASTSVGPLGGELFF. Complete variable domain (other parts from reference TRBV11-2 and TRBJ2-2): EAGVAQSPRYKIIEKRQSVAFWCNPISGHATLYWYQQILGQGPKLLIQFQNNGVVDDSQLPKDRFSAERLKGVDSTLKIQPAKLEDSAVYLCASTSVGPLGGELFFGEGSRLTVL.

Here the CDR3 reads CAWSVRGGREAFF. The CDR3 DNA is TGTGCCTGGAGTGTACGGGGGGGGCGGGAAGCTTTCTTT. V is TRBV30 and J is TRBJ1-1; TRBD1 might be the D (6 bases). Germline CDR1 and CDR2: GTSNPN and SVGIG (reference sequence). The germline V and J ends were trimmed by 0 bases and 8 bases, with 13 bases remaining between them. The CDR3 loop spans 13 amino acids. The full variable domain, in which reference TRBV30 and TRBJ1-1 provide the parts outside the CDR3, is SQTIHQWPATLVQPVGSPLSLECTVEGTSNPNLYWYRQAAGRGLQLLFYSVGIGQISSEVPQNLSASRPQDRQFILSSKKLLLSDSGFYLCAWSVRGGREAFFGQGTRLTVV.

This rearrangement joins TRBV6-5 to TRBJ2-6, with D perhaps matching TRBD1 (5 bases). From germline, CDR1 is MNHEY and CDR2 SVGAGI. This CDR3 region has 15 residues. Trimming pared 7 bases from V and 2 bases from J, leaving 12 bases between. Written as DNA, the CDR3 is TGTGCCAGCACCAACCAAGGGGCTGGGGCCAACGTCCTGACTTTC. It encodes CASTNQGAGANVLTF.

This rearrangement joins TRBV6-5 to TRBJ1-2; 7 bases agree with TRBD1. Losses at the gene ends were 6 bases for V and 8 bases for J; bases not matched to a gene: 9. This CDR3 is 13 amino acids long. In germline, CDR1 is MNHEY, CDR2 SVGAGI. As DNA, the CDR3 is TGTGCCAGCAGCCCGACAGGGCTGAAGGGCTACACCTTC. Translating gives CASSPTGLKGYTF.

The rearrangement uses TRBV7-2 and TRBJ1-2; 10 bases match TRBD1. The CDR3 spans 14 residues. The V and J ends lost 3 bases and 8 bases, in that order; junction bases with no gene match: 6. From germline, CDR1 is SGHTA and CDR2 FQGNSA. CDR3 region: CASSLAGQGWGYTF. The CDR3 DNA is TGTGCCAGCAGCTTGGCGGGACAGGGGTGGGGCTACACCTTC.

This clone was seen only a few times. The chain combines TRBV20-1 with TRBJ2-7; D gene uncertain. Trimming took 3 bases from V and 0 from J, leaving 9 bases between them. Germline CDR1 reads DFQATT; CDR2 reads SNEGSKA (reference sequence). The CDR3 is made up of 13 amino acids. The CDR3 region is CSASSGSSYEQYF. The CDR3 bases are TGCAGTGCTAGTTCCGGCAGCTCCTACGAGCAGTACTTC.

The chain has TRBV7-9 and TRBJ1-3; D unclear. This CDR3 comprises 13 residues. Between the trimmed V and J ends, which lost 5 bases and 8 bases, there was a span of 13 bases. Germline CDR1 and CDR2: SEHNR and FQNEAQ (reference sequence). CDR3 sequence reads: CASSQGPTDTIYF. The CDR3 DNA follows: TGTGCCAGCAGCCAAGGACCCACGGACACCATATATTTT. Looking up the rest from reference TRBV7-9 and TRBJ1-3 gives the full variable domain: DTGVSQNPRHKITKRGQNVTFRCDPISEHNRLYWYRQTLGQGPEFLTYFQNEAQLEKSRLLSDRFSAERPKGSFSTLEIQRTEQGDSAMYLCASSQGPTDTIYFGEGSWLTVV.

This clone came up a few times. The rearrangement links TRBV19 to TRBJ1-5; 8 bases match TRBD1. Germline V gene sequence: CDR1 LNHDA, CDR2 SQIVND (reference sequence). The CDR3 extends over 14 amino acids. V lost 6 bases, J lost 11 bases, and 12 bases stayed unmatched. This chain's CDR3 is CASRPRTGPGAQHF. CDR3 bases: TGTGCCAGTAGGCCAAGGACAGGGCCTGGGGCCCAGCATTTT.

This CDR3 reads CASSEDRNSYNEQFF. The CDR3 DNA is TGCGCCAGCAGTGAGGACAGAAACTCCTACAATGAGCAGTTCTTC. This chain links TRBV10-1 with TRBJ2-1, with D tentatively TRBD1 (5 bases). CDR1 is WNHNN and CDR2 is SYGVQD in the germline V gene (reference sequence). Deletions cut 2 bases from V and 0 bases from J, with 8 bases between. This CDR3 comprises 15 residues.

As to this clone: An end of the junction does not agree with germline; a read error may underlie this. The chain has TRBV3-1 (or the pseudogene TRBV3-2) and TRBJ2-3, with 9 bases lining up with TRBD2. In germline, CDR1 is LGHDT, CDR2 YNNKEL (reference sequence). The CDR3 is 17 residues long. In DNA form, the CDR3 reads TGTGCCAGCAGCCAAGACCCCCTAGCGGGAAGCAAAGATACGCAGTATTTT. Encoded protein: CASSQDPLAGSKDTQYF.

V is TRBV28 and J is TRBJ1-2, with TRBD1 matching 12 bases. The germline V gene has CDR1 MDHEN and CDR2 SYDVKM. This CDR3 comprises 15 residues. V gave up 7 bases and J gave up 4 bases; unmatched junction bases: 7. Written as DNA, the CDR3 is TGTGCCAGCACCCTGGGGGACAGGGGGCCCTATGGCTACACCTTC. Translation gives CASTLGDRGPYGYTF.

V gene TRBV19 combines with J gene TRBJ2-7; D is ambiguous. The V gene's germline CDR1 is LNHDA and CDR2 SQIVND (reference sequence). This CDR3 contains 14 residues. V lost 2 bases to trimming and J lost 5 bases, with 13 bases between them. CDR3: CASSIRPSVDEQYF. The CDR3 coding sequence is TGTGCCAGTAGTATACGGCCGAGCGTAGACGAGCAGTACTTC.

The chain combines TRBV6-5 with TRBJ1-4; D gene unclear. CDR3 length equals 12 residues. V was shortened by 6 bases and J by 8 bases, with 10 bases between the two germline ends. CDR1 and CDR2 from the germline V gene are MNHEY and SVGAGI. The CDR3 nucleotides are TGTGCCAGCAGGGGCCCGGAGGAAAAACTGTTTTTT. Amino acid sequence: CASRGPEEKLFF.

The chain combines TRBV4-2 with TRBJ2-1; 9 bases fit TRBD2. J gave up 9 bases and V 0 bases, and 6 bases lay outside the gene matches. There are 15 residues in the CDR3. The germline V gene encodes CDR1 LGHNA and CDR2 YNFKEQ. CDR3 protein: CASSQDSGSQSEQFF. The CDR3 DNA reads TGTGCCAGCAGCCAAGATAGCGGGAGTCAGAGTGAGCAGTTCTTC.

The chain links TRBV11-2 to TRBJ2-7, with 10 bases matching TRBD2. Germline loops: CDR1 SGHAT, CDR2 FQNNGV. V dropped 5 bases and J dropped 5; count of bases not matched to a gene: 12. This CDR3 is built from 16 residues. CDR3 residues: CASSGAGGLATHEQYF. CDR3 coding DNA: TGTGCCAGCAGCGGGGCCGGGGGACTAGCGACCCACGAGCAGTACTTC.

The chain's CDR3 is CASWISNYGYTF. In DNA, the CDR3 is TGTGCCAGCTGGATCTCTAACTATGGCTACACCTTC. The rearrangement uses TRBV28 and TRBJ1-2, with no clear D. In germline, CDR1 is MDHEN, CDR2 SYDVKM. V lost 8 bases and J lost 0, with 7 bases in between. The CDR3 has 12 residues.

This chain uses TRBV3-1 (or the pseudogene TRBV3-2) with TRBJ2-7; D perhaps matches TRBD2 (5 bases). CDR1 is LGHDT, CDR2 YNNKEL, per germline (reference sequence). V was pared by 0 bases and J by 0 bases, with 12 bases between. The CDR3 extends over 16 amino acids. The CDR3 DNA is TGTGCCAGCAGCCAAGATCTGCGGGCTGCCTCCTACGAGCAGTACTTC. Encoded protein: CASSQDLRAASYEQYF.

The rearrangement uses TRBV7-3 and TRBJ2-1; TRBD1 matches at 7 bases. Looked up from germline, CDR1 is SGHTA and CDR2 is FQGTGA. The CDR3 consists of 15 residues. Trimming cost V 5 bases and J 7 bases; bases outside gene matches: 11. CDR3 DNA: TGTGCCAGCAGCAAAGGACAGGCCGGAGAGAATGAGCAGTTCTTC. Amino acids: CASSKGQAGENEQFF.

This chain's CDR3 is CASSRRTGTLTDTQYF. The DNA of the CDR3 is TGTGCCAGCAGCCGTCGGACAGGGACGCTCACAGATACGCAGTATTTT. V and J are TRBV14 and TRBJ2-3, with 8 bases fitting TRBD1. Germline lookup yields CDR1 SGHDN and CDR2 FVKESK. The V gene end was trimmed by 4 bases and the J gene end by 2 bases; junction bases not matched to a gene: 8. The CDR3 is 16 amino acids.

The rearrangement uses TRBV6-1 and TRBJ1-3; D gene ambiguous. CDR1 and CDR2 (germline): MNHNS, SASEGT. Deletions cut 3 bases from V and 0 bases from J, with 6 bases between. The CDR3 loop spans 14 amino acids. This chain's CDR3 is CASSDRSSGNTIYF. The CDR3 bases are TGTGCCAGCAGTGACAGATCCTCTGGAAACACCATATATTTT.

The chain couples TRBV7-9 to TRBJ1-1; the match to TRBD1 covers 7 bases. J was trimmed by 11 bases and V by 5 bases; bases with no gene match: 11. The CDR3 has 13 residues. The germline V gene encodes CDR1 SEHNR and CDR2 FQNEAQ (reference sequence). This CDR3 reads CASSRQQVRGAFF. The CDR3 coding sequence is TGTGCCAGCAGCCGCCAGCAAGTCAGGGGGGCTTTCTTT.

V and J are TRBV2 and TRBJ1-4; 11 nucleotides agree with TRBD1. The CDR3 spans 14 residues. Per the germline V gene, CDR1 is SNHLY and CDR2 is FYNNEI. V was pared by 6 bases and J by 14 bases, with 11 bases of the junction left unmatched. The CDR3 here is CASSPGQGAFRLFF. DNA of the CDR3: TGTGCCAGCAGCCCCGGACAGGGGGCTTTCCGGCTGTTTTTT.

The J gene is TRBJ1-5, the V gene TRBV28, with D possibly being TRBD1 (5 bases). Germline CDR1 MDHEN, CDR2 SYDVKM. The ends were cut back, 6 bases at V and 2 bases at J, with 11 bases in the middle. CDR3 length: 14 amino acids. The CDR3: CASSRARGNQPQHF. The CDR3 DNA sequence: TGTGCCAGCAGCCGGGCCAGGGGCAATCAGCCCCAGCATTTT.

DNA of the CDR3: TGTGCCAGCAGTTACCTCCGGGGGGTTCACTATGGCTACACCTTC. It is translated as CASSYLRGVHYGYTF. V and J are TRBV28 and TRBJ1-2; possible D gene TRBD1, 5 bases. Trimming removed 4 bases from V and 3 bases from J, with 15 bases in between. The CDR3 covers 15 residues. CDR1 and CDR2 from the germline V gene are MDHEN and SYDVKM.